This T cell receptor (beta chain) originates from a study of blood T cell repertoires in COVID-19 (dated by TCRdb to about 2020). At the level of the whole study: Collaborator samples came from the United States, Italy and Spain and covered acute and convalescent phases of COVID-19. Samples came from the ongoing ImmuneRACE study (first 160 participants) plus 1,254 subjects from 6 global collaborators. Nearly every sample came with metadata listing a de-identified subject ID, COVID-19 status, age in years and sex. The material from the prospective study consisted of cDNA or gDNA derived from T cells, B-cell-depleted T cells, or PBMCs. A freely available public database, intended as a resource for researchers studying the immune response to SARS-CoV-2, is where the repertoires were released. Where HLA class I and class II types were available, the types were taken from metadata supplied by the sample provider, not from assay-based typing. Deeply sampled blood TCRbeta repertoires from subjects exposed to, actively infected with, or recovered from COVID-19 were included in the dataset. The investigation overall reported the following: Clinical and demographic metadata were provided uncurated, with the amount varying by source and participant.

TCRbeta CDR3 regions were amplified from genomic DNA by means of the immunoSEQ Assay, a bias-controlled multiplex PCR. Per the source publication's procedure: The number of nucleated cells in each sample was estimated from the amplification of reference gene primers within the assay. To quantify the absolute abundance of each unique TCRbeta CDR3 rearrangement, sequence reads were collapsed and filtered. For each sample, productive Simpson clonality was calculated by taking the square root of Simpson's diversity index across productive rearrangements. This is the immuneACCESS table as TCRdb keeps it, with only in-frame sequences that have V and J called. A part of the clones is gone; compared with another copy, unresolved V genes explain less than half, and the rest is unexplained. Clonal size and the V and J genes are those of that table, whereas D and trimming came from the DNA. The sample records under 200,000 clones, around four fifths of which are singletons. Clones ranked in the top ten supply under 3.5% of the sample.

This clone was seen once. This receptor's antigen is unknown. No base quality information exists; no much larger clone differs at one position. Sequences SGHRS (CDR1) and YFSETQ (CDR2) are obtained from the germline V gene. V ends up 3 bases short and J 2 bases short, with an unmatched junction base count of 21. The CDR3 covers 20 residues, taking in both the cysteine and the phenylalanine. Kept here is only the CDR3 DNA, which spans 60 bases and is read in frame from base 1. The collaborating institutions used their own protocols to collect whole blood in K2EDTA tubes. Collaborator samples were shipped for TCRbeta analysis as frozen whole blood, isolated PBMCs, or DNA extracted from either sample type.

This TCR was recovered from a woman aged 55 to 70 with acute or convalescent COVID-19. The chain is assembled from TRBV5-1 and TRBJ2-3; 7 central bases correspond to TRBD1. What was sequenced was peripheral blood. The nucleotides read TGCGCCAGCAGCTACGGACAGGATTACTCCTCGCCCCAAAACACAGATACGCAGTATTTT. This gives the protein CASSYGQDYSSPQNTDTQYF.